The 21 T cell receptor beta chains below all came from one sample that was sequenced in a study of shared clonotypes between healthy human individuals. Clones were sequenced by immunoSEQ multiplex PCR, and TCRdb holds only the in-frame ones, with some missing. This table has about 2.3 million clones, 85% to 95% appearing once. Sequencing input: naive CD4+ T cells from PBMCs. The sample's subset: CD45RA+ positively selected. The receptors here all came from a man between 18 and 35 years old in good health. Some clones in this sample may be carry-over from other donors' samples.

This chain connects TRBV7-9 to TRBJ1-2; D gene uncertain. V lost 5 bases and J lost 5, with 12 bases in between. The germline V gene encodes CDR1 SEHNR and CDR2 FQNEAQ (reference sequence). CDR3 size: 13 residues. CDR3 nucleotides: TGTGCCAGCAGCGTTGATTCGGATTATGGCTACACCTTC. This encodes CASSVDSDYGYTF.

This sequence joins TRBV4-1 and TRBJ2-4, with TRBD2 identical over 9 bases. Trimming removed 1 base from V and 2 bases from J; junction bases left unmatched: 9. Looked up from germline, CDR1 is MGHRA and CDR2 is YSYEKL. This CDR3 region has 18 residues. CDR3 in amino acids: CASSQGPAAGGPKNIQYF. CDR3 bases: TGCGCCAGCAGCCAAGGACCCGCGGCGGGAGGGCCCAAAAACATTCAGTACTTC.

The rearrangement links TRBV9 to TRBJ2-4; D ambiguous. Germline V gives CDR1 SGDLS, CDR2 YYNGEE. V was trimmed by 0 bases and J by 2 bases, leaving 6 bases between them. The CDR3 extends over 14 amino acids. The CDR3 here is CASSVAYTKNIQYF. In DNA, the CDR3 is TGTGCCAGCAGCGTAGCCTACACCAAAAACATTCAGTACTTC.

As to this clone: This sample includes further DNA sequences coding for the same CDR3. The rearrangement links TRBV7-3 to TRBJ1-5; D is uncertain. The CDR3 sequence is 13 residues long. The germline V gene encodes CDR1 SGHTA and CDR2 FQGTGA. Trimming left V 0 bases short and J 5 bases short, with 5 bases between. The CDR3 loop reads CASSLTRDQPQHF. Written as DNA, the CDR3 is TGTGCCAGCAGCTTAACTCGGGATCAGCCCCAGCATTTT. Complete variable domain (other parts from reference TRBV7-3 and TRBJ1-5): GAGVSQTPSNKVTEKGKYVELRCDPISGHTALYWYRQSLGQGPEFLIYFQGTGAADDSGLPNDRFFAVRPEGSVSTLKIQRTERGDSAVYLCASSLTRDQPQHFGDGTRLSIL.

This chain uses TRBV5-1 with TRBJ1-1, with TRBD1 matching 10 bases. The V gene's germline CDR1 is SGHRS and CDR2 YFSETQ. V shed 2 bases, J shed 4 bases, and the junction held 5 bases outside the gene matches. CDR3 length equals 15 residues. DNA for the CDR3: TGCGCCAGCAGCTTTGGGACAGGGGTGATCACTGAAGCTTTCTTT. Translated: CASSFGTGVITEAFF.

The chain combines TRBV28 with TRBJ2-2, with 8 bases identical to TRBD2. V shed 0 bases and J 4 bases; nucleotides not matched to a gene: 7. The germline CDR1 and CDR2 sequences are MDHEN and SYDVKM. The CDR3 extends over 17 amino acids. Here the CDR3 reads CASSLWGSGTVTGELFF. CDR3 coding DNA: TGTGCCAGCAGTTTATGGGGTAGCGGGACGGTCACCGGGGAGCTGTTTTTT.

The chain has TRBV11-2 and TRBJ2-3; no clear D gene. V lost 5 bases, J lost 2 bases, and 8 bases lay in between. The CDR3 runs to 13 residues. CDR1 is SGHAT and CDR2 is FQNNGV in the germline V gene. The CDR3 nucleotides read TGTGCCAGCAGCGCGGCACCCACAGATACGCAGTATTTT. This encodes CASSAAPTDTQYF. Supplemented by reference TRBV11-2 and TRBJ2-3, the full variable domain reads EAGVAQSPRYKIIEKRQSVAFWCNPISGHATLYWYQQILGQGPKLLIQFQNNGVVDDSQLPKDRFSAERLKGVDSTLKIQPAKLEDSAVYLCASSAAPTDTQYFGPGTRLTVL.

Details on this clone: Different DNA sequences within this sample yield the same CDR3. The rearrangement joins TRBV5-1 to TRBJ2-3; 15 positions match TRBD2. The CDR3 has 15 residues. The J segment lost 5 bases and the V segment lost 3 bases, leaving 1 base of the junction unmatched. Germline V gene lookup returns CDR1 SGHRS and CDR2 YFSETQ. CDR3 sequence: CASSSGLAGGDTQYF. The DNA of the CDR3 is TGCGCCAGCAGCTCGGGACTAGCGGGAGGAGATACGCAGTATTTT. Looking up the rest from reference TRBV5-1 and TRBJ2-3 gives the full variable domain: KAGVTQTPRYLIKTRGQQVTLSCSPISGHRSVSWYQQTPGQGLQFLFEYFSETQRNKGNFPGRFSGRQFSNSRSEMNVSTLELGDSALYLCASSSGLAGGDTQYFGPGTRLTVL.

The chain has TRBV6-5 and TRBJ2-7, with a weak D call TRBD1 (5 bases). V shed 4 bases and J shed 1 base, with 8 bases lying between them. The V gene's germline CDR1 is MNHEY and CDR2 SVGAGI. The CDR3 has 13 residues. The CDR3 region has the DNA TGTGCCAGCAGTTTGGGGCCTTCCTACGAGCAGTACTTC. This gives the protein CASSLGPSYEQYF.

CDR3 sequence reads: CASGLHARQYNQPQHF. The CDR3 nucleotides are TGTGCTAGTGGTCTCCACGCCCGACAGTACAATCAGCCCCAGCATTTT. J is TRBJ1-5 and V is TRBV12-5, with a weak D call TRBD1 (5 bases). The V gene lost 5 bases and the J gene lost 3 bases, with 17 bases spanning the gap. Germline lookup yields CDR1 LGHNT and CDR2 FRNRAP. This CDR3 region has 16 residues.

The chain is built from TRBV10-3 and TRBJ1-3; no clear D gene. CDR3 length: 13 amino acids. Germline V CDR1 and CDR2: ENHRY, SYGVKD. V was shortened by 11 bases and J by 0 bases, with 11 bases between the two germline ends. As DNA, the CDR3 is TGTGCCGTTAGGACGGCCTCTGGAAACACCATATATTTT. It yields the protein CAVRTASGNTIYF.

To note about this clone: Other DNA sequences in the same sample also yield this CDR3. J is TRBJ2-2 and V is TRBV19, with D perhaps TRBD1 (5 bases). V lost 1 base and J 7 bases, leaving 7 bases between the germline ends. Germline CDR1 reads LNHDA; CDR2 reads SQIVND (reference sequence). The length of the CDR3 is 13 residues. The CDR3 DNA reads TGTGCCAGTAGTATAGGGGGCTTCGGGGAGCTGTTTTTT. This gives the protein CASSIGGFGELFF. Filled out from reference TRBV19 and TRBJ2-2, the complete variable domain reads DGGITQSPKYLFRKEGQNVTLSCEQNLNHDAMYWYRQDPGQGLRLIYYSQIVNDFQKGDIAEGYSVSREKKESFPLTVTSAQKNPTAFYLCASSIGGFGELFFGEGSRLTVL.

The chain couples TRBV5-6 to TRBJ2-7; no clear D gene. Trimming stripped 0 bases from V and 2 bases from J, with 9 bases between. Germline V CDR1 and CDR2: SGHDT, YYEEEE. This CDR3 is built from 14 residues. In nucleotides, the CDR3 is TGTGCCAGCAGCTTGGGTCAGTTCCCCTACGAGCAGTACTTC. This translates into CASSLGQFPYEQYF.

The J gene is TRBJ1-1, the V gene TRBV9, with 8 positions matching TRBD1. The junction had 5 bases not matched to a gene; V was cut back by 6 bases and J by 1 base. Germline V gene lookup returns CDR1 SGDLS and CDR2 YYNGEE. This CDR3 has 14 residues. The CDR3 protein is CASTPTGGNTEAFF. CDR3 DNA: TGTGCCAGCACCCCCACAGGGGGGAACACTGAAGCTTTCTTT.

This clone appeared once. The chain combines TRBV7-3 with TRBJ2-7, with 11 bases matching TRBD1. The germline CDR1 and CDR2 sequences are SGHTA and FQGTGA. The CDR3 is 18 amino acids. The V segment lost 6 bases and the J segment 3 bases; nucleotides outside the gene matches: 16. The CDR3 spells CASSSTPTPGQGDYEQYF. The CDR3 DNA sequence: TGTGCCAGCAGTTCCACCCCGACTCCGGGACAGGGGGACTACGAGCAGTACTTC.

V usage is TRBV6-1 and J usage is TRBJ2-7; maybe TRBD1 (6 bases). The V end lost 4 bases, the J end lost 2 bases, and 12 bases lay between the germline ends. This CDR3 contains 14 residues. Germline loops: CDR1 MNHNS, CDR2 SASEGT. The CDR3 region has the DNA TGTGCCAGCAGTGCGGACAGAGGAGCCTACGAGCAGTACTTC. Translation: CASSADRGAYEQYF.

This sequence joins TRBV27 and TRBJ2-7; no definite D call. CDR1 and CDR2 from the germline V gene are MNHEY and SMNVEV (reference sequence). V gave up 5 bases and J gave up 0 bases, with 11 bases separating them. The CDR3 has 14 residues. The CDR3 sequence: CASSPVLHSYEQYF. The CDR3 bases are TGTGCCAGCAGTCCCGTACTTCACTCCTACGAGCAGTACTTC.

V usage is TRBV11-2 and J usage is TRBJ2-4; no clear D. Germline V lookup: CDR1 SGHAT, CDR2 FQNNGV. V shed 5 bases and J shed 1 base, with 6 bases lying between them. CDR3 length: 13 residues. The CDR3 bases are TGTGCCAGCAGCCCGCGGGCCAAAAACATTCAGTACTTC. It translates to CASSPRAKNIQYF.

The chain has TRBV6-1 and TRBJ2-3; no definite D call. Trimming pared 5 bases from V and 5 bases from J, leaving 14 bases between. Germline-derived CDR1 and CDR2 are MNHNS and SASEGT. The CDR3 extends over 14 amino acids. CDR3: CASSRLQVRDTQYF. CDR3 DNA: TGTGCCAGCAGTCGCCTCCAAGTTAGAGATACGCAGTATTTT.

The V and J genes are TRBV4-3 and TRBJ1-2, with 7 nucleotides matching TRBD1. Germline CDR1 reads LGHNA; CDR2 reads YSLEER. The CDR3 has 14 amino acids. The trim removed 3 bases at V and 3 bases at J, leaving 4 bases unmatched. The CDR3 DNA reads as TGCGCCAGCAGCCAGGAGGGACAGCACTATGGCTACACCTTC. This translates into CASSQEGQHYGYTF.

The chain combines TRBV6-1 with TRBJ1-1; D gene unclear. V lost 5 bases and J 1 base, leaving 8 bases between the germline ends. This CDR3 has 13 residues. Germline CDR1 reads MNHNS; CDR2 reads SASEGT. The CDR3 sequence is CASSLLENTEAFF. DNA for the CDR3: TGTGCCAGCAGTCTTCTTGAGAACACTGAAGCTTTCTTT.